Shown below are 27 T cell receptor beta chains from a single sample sequenced in a study of T cells in Graves' hyperthyroidism and ophthalmopathy. TCR beta CDR3 regions were amplified from RNA. The HTBI primer set drove a first-round RT-PCR of the TCR CDR3. One entry per CDR3 protein results from TCRdb running MiXCR on the multiplex PCR reads. The table shows around 340,000 distinct CDR3 sequences, with about 15% occurring only once. The sample comprised blood. These TCRs come from a man aged 30-40 years with Graves' hyperthyroidism.

There are many counts of this clonotype. This chain joins TRBV30 and TRBJ1-4; TRBD1 agrees at 9 bases. The CDR3 is made up of 17 amino acids. V shed 1 base, J shed 1 base, and the junction held 7 bases outside the gene matches. Germline V gives CDR1 GTSNPN, CDR2 SVGIG (reference sequence). CDR3 sequence (DNA): TGTGCCTGGAGTGAACTCGACAGGGGGAGAACTAATGAAAAACTGTTTTTT. This codes for CAWSELDRGRTNEKLFF.

This clonotype was picked up a small number of times. The chain has TRBV12-3 or TRBV12-4 and TRBJ1-5; possible D gene TRBD1, 5 bases. The CDR3 loop spans 14 amino acids. Trimming stripped 1 base from V and 6 bases from J, with 10 bases between. CDR3 sequence: CASSLGTRAQPQHF. CDR3 in DNA: TGTGCCAGCAGTTTAGGGACAAGGGCTCAGCCCCAGCATTTT.

There are many counts of this clonotype. This chain uses TRBV12-3 or TRBV12-4 with TRBJ2-5; D unresolved. There are 12 residues in the CDR3. Between the trimmed V and J ends, which lost 2 bases and 8 bases, there was a span of 9 bases. This CDR3 reads CASSLSENTQYF. The CDR3 DNA reads as TGTGCCAGCAGTTTATCCGAGAATACCCAGTACTTC.

This rearrangement joins TRBV5-6 to TRBJ2-6; TRBD1 matches at 8 bases. Germline CDR1 and CDR2: SGHDT and YYEEEE. This CDR3 is built from 16 residues. The J segment lost 3 bases and the V segment lost 3 bases, leaving 5 bases of the junction unmatched. The CDR3 sequence is CASSSPGTGGANVLTF. The CDR3 DNA reads as TGTGCCAGCAGCTCCCCCGGGACAGGTGGGGCCAACGTCCTGACTTTC.

The chain links TRBV7-9 to TRBJ2-5, with D unclear. V gave up 1 base and J gave up 7 bases, with 10 bases separating them. This CDR3 comprises 13 residues. CDR1 is SEHNR, CDR2 FQNEAQ, per germline (reference sequence). The CDR3 sequence: CASSLVYSATQYF. The CDR3 region has the DNA TGTGCCAGCAGCTTAGTGTATTCTGCGACCCAGTACTTC.

This clonotype has just a few counts. The DNA of the CDR3 is TGCAGCGTGGAGACAGGGGTTCCGAGGGGAAAACTGTTTTTT. This encodes CSVETGVPRGKLFF. The chain has TRBV29-1 and TRBJ1-4; TRBD1 aligns across 8 bases. The CDR3 totals 14 residues. Germline lookup yields CDR1 SQVTM and CDR2 ANQGSEA. After removal of 6 bases from V and 10 bases from J, the junction contained 13 bases not matched to a gene.

The V gene is TRBV2, the J gene TRBJ2-3, with 7 bases that match TRBD1. Germline-derived CDR1 and CDR2 are SNHLY and FYNNEI. This CDR3 is built from 14 residues. Losses at the gene ends were 8 bases for V and 4 bases for J; bases not matched to a gene: 9. Here the CDR3 reads CASGRDRVPDTQYF. CDR3 sequence (DNA): TGTGCCAGCGGCCGGGACAGAGTCCCAGATACGCAGTATTTT.

This clonotype was observed many times. This chain links TRBV10-1 with TRBJ2-3, with a possible D match to TRBD1 (5 bases). Germline CDR1 reads WNHNN; CDR2 reads SYGVQD (reference sequence). V was clipped by 6 bases and J by 6 bases, with 16 bases between them. The CDR3 loop spans 14 amino acids. CDR3 sequence: CASSADSRSDTQYF. CDR3 in DNA: TGCGCCAGCAGCGCCGACAGCCGCTCCGATACGCAGTATTTT.

The rearrangement links TRBV11-2 to TRBJ1-5; D might be TRBD1 (5 bases). Germline CDR1 is SGHAT and CDR2 is FQNNGV. Between the trimmed V and J ends, which lost 5 bases and 6 bases, there was a span of 20 bases. This CDR3 comprises 16 residues. This CDR3 is CASSLARGRTGQPQHF. In DNA form, the CDR3 reads TGTGCCAGCAGCCTCGCGCGTGGGCGTACAGGTCAGCCCCAGCATTTT.

This clonotype was detected a few times. The chain links TRBV7-2 to TRBJ1-1, with no clear D. The CDR3 runs to 11 residues. The ends were cut back, 5 bases at V and 9 bases at J, with 10 bases in the middle. CDR1 is SGHTA and CDR2 is FQGNSA in the germline V gene. In nucleotides, the CDR3 is TGTGCCAGCAGCCCCTACGGTAAAGCTTTCTTT. This sequence encodes CASSPYGKAFF.

The table lists this clonotype with many counts. The rearrangement uses TRBV29-1 and TRBJ1-4, with TRBD1 matching over 8 bases. Germline CDR1 SQVTM, CDR2 ANQGSEA. The CDR3 runs to 12 residues. V trimming: 7 bases; J trimming: 7 bases; junction bases outside the gene matches: 5. The CDR3 sequence is CSGGQGGEKLFF. Here the CDR3 DNA reads TGCAGCGGAGGACAGGGTGGTGAAAAACTGTTTTTT.

This clonotype was picked up many times. The chain couples TRBV7-9 to TRBJ2-1, with 8 nucleotides matching TRBD2. This CDR3 region has 15 residues. CDR1 is SEHNR, CDR2 FQNEAQ, per germline (reference sequence). The trim removed 1 base at V and 5 bases at J, leaving 4 bases unmatched. The chain's CDR3 is CASSLVREAHNEQFF. CDR3 nucleotide sequence: TGTGCCAGCAGCTTAGTGCGGGAGGCCCACAATGAGCAGTTCTTC.

This clonotype was observed many times. This sequence joins TRBV28 and TRBJ1-2, with D maybe TRBD1 (6 bases). The CDR3 has 15 residues. Germline CDR1 is MDHEN and CDR2 is SYDVKM. V was trimmed by 5 bases and J by 9 bases, leaving 22 bases between them. In nucleotides, the CDR3 is TGTGCCAGCAGTCCGGGGGGCCAGACTAGATATAGCTACACCTTC. This encodes CASSPGGQTRYSYTF.

This clonotype was detected ten times or more. V gene TRBV3-1 combines with J gene TRBJ2-2, with 8 bases matching TRBD2. J lost 1 base, V lost 2 bases, and 3 bases had no gene match. Germline V gene lookup returns CDR1 LGHDT and CDR2 YNNKEL (reference sequence). This CDR3 region has 16 residues. The CDR3 region has the DNA TGTGCCAGCAGCCAACACACTAGCGGGAACACCGGGGAGCTGTTTTTT. It codes for CASSQHTSGNTGELFF.

This clonotype was detected ten times or more. This chain links TRBV6-1 with TRBJ1-1, with D possibly TRBD1 on 5 matching bases. V lost 6 bases and J lost 0, with 23 bases in between. Germline CDR1 MNHNS, CDR2 SASEGT. This CDR3 spans 18 amino acids. CDR3 DNA sequence: TGTGCCAGCAGCCGGATGGGGGGGTCTTGGGCCATGAACACTGAAGCTTTCTTT. Protein sequence: CASSRMGGSWAMNTEAFF.

The genes are TRBV6-1 and TRBJ1-6; perhaps TRBD1 as D (5 bases). Looked up from germline, CDR1 is MNHNS and CDR2 is SASEGT. Trimming stripped 5 bases from V and 8 bases from J, with 22 bases between. The CDR3 consists of 17 residues. CDR3 nucleotide sequence: TGTGCCAGCAGTCGCCCAAACCGGGACGGGTGGGATTCACCCCTCCACTTT. Its protein product is CASSRPNRDGWDSPLHF.

This rearrangement joins TRBV5-1 to TRBJ2-7; 8 bases align to TRBD2. V lost 0 bases, J lost 1 base, and 6 bases stayed unmatched. The CDR3 spans 16 residues. Germline V gene sequence: CDR1 SGHRS, CDR2 YFSETQ. Here the CDR3 reads CASSLGVAGTSYEQYF. The DNA of the CDR3 is TGCGCCAGCAGCTTGGGGGTAGCGGGAACTTCCTACGAGCAGTACTTC.

J is TRBJ2-1 and V is TRBV20-1; TRBD2 agrees at 11 bases. Germline V lookup: CDR1 DFQATT, CDR2 SNEGSKA (reference sequence). The CDR3 is 16 residues long. The V segment lost 6 bases and the J segment 9 bases; nucleotides outside the gene matches: 16. The CDR3 reads CSAPDVPGLAAGEQFF. In nucleotides, the CDR3 is TGCAGTGCACCGGACGTCCCGGGACTAGCGGCGGGTGAGCAGTTCTTC.

V usage is TRBV29-1 and J usage is TRBJ2-1; 8 bases align to TRBD2. The V and J ends lost 3 bases and 0 bases, in that order; junction bases with no gene match: 7. The germline V gene encodes CDR1 SQVTM and CDR2 ANQGSEA. The CDR3 has 16 residues. DNA for the CDR3: TGCAGCGTTGAGGGGGTTAGCGGGGCCTCCTACAATGAGCAGTTCTTC. Translation gives CSVEGVSGASYNEQFF.

V and J are TRBV19 and TRBJ1-6, with D perhaps matching TRBD1 (6 bases). V lost 3 bases and J 10 bases, leaving 19 bases between the germline ends. The V gene's germline CDR1 is LNHDA and CDR2 SQIVND (reference sequence). The CDR3 extends over 16 amino acids. CDR3 nucleotides: TGTGCCAGTAGTATGGGTACCGGGACAAGGAGCTCACCCCTCCACTTT. Its protein product is CASSMGTGTRSSPLHF.

The sample holds a few counts of this clonotype. The chain joins TRBV6-1 to TRBJ2-1; TRBD2 might be the D (5 bases). This CDR3 is built from 16 residues. Trimming shortened V by 6 bases and J by 5 bases, and 20 bases separated the two germline ends. Germline V lookup: CDR1 MNHNS, CDR2 SASEGT. CDR3 nucleotides: TGTGCCAGCAGCCGGCAGGTTCTAGCTCCACACAATGAGCAGTTCTTC. It encodes CASSRQVLAPHNEQFF.

This clonotype was counted many times. The V and J genes are TRBV5-1 and TRBJ1-4; TRBD1 is a possible D gene (5 bases). The germline V gene encodes CDR1 SGHRS and CDR2 YFSETQ. Between the trimmed V and J ends, which lost 2 bases and 0 bases, there was a span of 8 bases. CDR3 size: 15 residues. CDR3 bases: TGCGCCAGCAGCTTTGGGACGGCAACTAATGAAAAACTGTTTTTT. Translating it yields CASSFGTATNEKLFF.

This clonotype was detected a few times. This sequence joins TRBV7-2 and TRBJ1-5; D is ambiguous. CDR3 size: 15 residues. The V gene lost 1 base and the J gene lost 0 bases, with 7 bases spanning the gap. Germline V gene data show CDR1 as SGHTA and CDR2 as FQGNSA. The CDR3 DNA is TGTGCCAGCAGCTTAGAGAAGTATAGCAATCAGCCCCAGCATTTT. Its protein product is CASSLEKYSNQPQHF.

The V gene is TRBV5-8, the J gene TRBJ2-2; D possibly uses TRBD1 or TRBD2 (5 bases each). V lost 5 bases, J lost 8 bases, and 16 bases lay in between. The CDR3 has 14 residues. The germline V gene encodes CDR1 SGHTS and CDR2 YDEGEE. This CDR3 is CASRETGRAGELFF. CDR3 DNA sequence: TGTGCCAGCAGGGAAACGGGACGCGCTGGGGAGCTGTTTTTT.

Comments on this clonotype: This may come from a read error, since a much larger clone is one base off. The V and J genes are TRBV29-1 and TRBJ2-3, with D maybe TRBD2 (5 bases). The CDR3 runs to 15 residues. Germline V gene sequence: CDR1 SQVTM, CDR2 ANQGSEA. In DNA, the CDR3 is TGCAGCGTCGCCAAGCGCCAGGCTAGCACAGATGCGCAGTATTTT. It is translated as CSVAKRQASTDAQYF.

J is TRBJ2-2 and V is TRBV30; D is tentatively TRBD1 or TRBD2 (5 bases each). The CDR3 has 12 amino acids. The germline gives CDR1 GTSNPN, CDR2 SVGIG (reference sequence). Trimming took off 3 bases at V and 6 bases at J, with 8 bases between the two ends. The CDR3 reads CAWRRDAGELFF. The DNA for the CDR3 is TGTGCCTGGAGACGGGACGCCGGGGAGCTGTTTTTT.

The chain recombines TRBV27 with TRBJ2-1; the D is unclear. From germline, CDR1 is MNHEY and CDR2 SMNVEV (reference sequence). CDR3 length: 15 residues. Trimming pared 3 bases from V and 0 bases from J, leaving 9 bases between. The CDR3 loop is CASSFRVPSYNEQFF. The CDR3 coding sequence is TGTGCCAGCAGTTTCCGGGTCCCCTCCTACAATGAGCAGTTCTTC.